The present TCR beta chain was sequenced within a study of T cell repertoires in cytomegalovirus infection. Findings and limits, study-wide: Predominance within the ex vivo response was attributable to HLA-C-restricted CMV-specific TCR beta clonotypes.

The germline V gene encodes CDR1 KGHDR and CDR2 SFDVKD. The ends were cut back, 5 bases at V and 9 bases at J, with 13 bases in the middle. This CDR3 contains 13 residues. TCRdb used MiXCR to reprocess the reads, holding one entry per CDR3 protein. The profile shows around 360,000 distinct CDR3 sequences, roughly 34% of them singletons. This clonotype was counted between two and nine times. What it recognizes is unknown. The sequences come from cultured PBMCs, collected from culture after CMV antigen stimulation. The origin of this receptor is a human donor in good health (CMV status not recorded). Some clones in this sample may be carry-over from other donors' samples. The rearrangement links TRBV24-1 to TRBJ1-5, with D possibly being TRBD1 (5 bases). This chain's CDR3 is CATSAPGRGPQHF. CDR3 coding DNA: TGTGCCACCAGTGCCCCAGGGCGGGGGCCCCAGCATTTT.